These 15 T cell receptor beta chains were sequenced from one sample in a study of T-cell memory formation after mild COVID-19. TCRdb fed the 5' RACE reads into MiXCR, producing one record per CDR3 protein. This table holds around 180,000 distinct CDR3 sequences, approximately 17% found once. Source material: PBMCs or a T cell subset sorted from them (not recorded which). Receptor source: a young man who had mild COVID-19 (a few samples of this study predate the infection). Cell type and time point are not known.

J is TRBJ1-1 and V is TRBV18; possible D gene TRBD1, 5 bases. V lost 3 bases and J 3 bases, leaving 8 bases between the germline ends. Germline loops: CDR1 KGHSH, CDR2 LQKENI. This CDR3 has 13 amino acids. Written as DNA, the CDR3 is TGTGCCAGCTCACCTGGGGGTGACACTGAAGCTTTCTTT. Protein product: CASSPGGDTEAFF.

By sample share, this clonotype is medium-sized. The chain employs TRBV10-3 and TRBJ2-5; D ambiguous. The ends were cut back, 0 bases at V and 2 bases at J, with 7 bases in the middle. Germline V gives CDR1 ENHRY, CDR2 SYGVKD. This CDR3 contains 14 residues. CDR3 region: CAISESRTQETQYF. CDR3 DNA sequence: TGTGCCATCAGTGAGTCGCGGACGCAAGAGACCCAGTACTTC.

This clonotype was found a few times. In DNA, the CDR3 is TGTGCCAGCAGCCCGCGGAGGGGCGGGGTATCGTTTGACGAGACCCAGTACTTC. Its protein is CASSPRRGGVSFDETQYF. The chain employs TRBV7-6 and TRBJ2-5; D is perhaps TRBD2 (6 bases). Germline CDR1 and CDR2: SGHVS and FNYEAQ. Trimming pared 5 bases from V and 5 bases from J, leaving 27 bases between. CDR3 size: 18 residues.

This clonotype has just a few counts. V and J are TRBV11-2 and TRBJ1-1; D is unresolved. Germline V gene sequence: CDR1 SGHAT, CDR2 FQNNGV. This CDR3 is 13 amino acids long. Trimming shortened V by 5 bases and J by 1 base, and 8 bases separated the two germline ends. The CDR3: CASSVTENTEAFF. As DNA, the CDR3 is TGTGCCAGCAGCGTAACAGAGAACACTGAAGCTTTCTTT.

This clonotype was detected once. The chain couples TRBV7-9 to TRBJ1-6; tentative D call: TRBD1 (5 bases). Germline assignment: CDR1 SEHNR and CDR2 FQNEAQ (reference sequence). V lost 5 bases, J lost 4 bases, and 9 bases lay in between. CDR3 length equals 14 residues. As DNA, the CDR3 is TGTGCCAGCAGCGCTTCAGGGTATAATTCACCCCTCCACTTT. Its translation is CASSASGYNSPLHF.

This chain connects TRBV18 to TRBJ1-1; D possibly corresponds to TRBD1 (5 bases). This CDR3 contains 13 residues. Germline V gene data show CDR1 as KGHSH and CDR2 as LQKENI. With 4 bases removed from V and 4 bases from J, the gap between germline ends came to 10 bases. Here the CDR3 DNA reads TGTGCCAGCTCACAGGGGCGGAGCACTGAAGCTTTCTTT. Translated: CASSQGRSTEAFF. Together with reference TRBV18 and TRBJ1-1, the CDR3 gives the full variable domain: NAGVMQNPRHLVRRRGQEARLRCSPMKGHSHVYWYRQLPEEGLKFMVYLQKENIIDESGMPKERFSAEFPKEGPSILRIQQVVRGDSAAYFCASSQGRSTEAFFGQGTRLTVV.

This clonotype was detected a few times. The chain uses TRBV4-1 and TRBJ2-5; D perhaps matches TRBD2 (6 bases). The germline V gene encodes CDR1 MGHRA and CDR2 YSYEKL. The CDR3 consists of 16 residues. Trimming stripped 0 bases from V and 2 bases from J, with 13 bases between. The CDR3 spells CASSQESSGQQETQYF. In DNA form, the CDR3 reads TGCGCCAGCAGCCAAGAAAGTAGCGGCCAACAAGAGACCCAGTACTTC.

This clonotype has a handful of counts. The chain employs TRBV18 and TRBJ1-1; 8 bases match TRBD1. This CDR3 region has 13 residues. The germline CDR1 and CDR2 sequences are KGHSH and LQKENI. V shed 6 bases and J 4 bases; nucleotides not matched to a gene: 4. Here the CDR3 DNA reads TGTGCCAGCTCTCCCGGGACAGGCACTGAAGCTTTCTTT. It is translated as CASSPGTGTEAFF.

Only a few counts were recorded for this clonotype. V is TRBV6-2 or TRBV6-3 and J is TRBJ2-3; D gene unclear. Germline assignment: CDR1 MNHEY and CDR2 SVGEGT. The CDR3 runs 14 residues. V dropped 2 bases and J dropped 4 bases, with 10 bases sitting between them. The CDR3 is CASSYSRPADTQYF. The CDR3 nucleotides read TGTGCCAGCAGTTACAGCCGCCCGGCAGATACGCAGTATTTT.

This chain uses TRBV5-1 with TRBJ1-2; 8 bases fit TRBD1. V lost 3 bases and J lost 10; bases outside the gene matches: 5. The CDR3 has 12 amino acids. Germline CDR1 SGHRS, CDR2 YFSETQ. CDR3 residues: CASSWGTGDYTF. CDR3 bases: TGCGCCAGCAGCTGGGGGACAGGAGACTACACCTTC. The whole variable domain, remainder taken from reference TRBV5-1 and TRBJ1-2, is KAGVTQTPRYLIKTRGQQVTLSCSPISGHRSVSWYQQTPGQGLQFLFEYFSETQRNKGNFPGRFSGRQFSNSRSEMNVSTLELGDSALYLCASSWGTGDYTFGSGTRLTVV.

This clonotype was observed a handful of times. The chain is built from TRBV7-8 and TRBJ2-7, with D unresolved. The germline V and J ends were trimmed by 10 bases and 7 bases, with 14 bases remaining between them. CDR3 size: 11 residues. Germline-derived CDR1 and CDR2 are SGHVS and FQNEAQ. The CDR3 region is CATATWREQYF. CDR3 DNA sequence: TGTGCCACCGCTACTTGGCGGGAGCAGTACTTC.

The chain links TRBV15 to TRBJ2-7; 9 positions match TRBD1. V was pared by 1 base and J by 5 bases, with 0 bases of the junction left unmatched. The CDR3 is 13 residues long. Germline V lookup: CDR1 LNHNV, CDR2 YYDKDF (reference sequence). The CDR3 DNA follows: TGTGCCACCAGCAGAGGGGACAGGGACGAGCAGTACTTC. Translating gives CATSRGDRDEQYF.

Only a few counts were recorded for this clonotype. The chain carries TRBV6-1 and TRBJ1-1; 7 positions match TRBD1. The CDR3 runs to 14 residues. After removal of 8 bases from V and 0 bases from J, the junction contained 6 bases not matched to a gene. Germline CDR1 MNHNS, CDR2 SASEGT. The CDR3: CASWTGQMNTEAFF. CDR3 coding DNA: TGTGCCAGCTGGACGGGACAGATGAACACTGAAGCTTTCTTT.

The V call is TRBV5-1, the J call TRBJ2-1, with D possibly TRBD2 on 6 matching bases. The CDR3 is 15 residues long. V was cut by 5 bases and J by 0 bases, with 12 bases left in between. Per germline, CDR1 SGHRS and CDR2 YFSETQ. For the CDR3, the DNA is TGCGCCAGCAGTGAAGCGGGTGACTCCTACAATGAGCAGTTCTTC. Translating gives CASSEAGDSYNEQFF.

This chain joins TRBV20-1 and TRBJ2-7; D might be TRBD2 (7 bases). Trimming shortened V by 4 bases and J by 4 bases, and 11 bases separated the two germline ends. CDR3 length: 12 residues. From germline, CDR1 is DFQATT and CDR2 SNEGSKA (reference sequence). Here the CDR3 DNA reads TGCAGTGCTACGGGGGGCGAATACGAGCAGTACTTC. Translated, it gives CSATGGEYEQYF.